One sample yielded the 20 T cell receptor beta chains listed below, sequenced in a study of T cell clonality in common variable immunodeficiency. The repertoire was sequenced with immunoSEQ multiplex PCR; TCRdb's copy has only in-frame clones and lacks some. There are some 39,000 clones in the sample, none observed a single time. Sequenced sample: peripheral blood mononuclear cells. The receptors were sampled from a person aged 18-70 years in good health.

This clone was seen at least ten times. The CDR3 extends 3 residues past the end of the read, so its final part is completed from the germline J gene. The V call is TRBV6-2 or TRBV6-3, the J call TRBJ2-1; the match to TRBD2 covers 13 bases. This CDR3 spans 15 amino acids. CDR1 and CDR2 from the germline V gene are MNHEY and SVGEGT. The V and J ends lost 7 bases and 8 bases, in that order; junction bases with no gene match: 8. CDR3 DNA, as far as it was read: TGTGCCAGCACCGTACTAGCGGGAGGGCTGGATGAG. This encodes CASTVLAGGLDE. The whole CDR3 is CASTVLAGGLDEQFF.

This clone was observed many times. The read comes to an end 3 residues before the CDR3 does, leaving the germline J gene to fill in the end. V is TRBV6-2 or TRBV6-3 and J is TRBJ1-5; no reliable D call. The germline CDR1 and CDR2 sequences are MNHEY and SVGEGT. Trimming stripped 7 bases from V and 5 bases from J, with 12 bases between. The CDR3 is 13 amino acids. Here the CDR3 reads CASKWQSDQPQHF. The CDR3 bases that were read are TGTGCCAGCAAGTGGCAGAGCGATCAGCCC.

This clone was detected many times. The sequence runs out 3 residues before the end of the CDR3; the remainder is reconstructed from the germline J gene. The J gene is TRBJ1-5, the V gene TRBV18; D gene uncertain. The CDR3 runs to 17 residues. Between the trimmed V and J ends, which lost 2 bases and 6 bases, there was a span of 20 bases. Per the germline V gene, CDR1 is KGHSH and CDR2 is LQKENI. This CDR3 is CASSPNLASPGGQPQHF. The CDR3 bases that were read are TGTGCCAGCTCACCAAACCTCGCCTCTCCTGGCGGTCAGCCC.

This clone came up many times. The DNA ends 3 residues before the CDR3 does, and the rest of the CDR3 is filled in from the germline J gene. The chain joins TRBV20-1 to TRBJ2-7, with 11 nucleotides matching TRBD1. Germline CDR1 DFQATT, CDR2 SNEGSKA (reference sequence). Losses at the gene ends were 7 bases for V and 5 bases for J; bases not matched to a gene: 4. The CDR3 has 12 amino acids. The sequenced part of the CDR3 DNA is TGCAGTGGGGACAGGGGGAACCACGAG. As protein: CSGDRGNHE. The complete CDR3 protein is CSGDRGNHEQYF.

Ten or more counts support this clone. The read comes to an end 3 residues before the CDR3 does, leaving the germline J gene to fill in the end. The rearrangement uses TRBV28 and TRBJ2-5; 8 bases fit TRBD2. V lost 8 bases and J lost 1; bases outside the gene matches: 3. CDR1 is MDHEN and CDR2 is SYDVKM in the germline V gene. The CDR3 runs 13 residues. The CDR3 is CASFSGTQETQYF. The sequenced CDR3 bases are TGTGCCAGCTTTAGCGGGACCCAAGAGACC.

This clone came up many times. The read halts 3 residues ahead of the CDR3 end, with the missing end drawn from the germline J gene. The chain has TRBV12-3 or TRBV12-4 and TRBJ2-1, with TRBD2 matching over 10 bases. CDR3 length equals 14 residues. Losses at the gene ends were 6 bases for V and 6 bases for J; bases not matched to a gene: 5. The covered CDR3 bases are TGTGCCAGCAGGGAGAGCGGGAGGGGCAATGAG. Encoded protein: CASRESGRGNE. The full CDR3 sequence reads CASRESGRGNEQFF.

This clone was counted at least ten times. One junction end disagrees with the germline gene, perhaps due to a read error. The read ends 3 residues early relative to the CDR3; the germline J gene fills the gap. J is TRBJ2-7 and V is TRBV20-1, with D tentatively TRBD2 (5 bases). This CDR3 contains 13 residues. Germline V gives CDR1 DFQATT, CDR2 SNEGSKA (reference sequence). Incomplete CDR3 DNA: TGCAGTGCTCGGACTGCTTTCTCCCACGAG. Encoded protein: CSARTAFSHE. The entire CDR3 protein is CSARTAFSHEQYF.

At least ten counts were recorded for this clone. Sequencing ends 3 residues short of the CDR3 end; the germline J gene provides the rest. The chain has TRBV5-1 and TRBJ1-1; D unresolved. This CDR3 comprises 14 residues. Germline-derived CDR1 and CDR2 are SGHRS and YFSETQ. Deletions cut 0 bases from V and 2 bases from J, with 8 bases between. The CDR3 reads CASSLEPFNTEAFF. The sequenced CDR3 bases are TGCGCCAGCAGCTTGGAGCCCTTCAACACTGAA.

In this sample, this clone turned up a few times. The junction and the germline gene differ at one end; a read error may be behind it. The read finishes 3 residues shy of the CDR3 end, and the germline J gene is used to complete it. The chain employs TRBV19 and TRBJ1-2; tentative D call: TRBD1 (5 bases). Germline V gives CDR1 LNHDA, CDR2 SQIVND (reference sequence). This CDR3 contains 15 residues. The CDR3 spells CASSIDGTWANDYTF. The sequenced CDR3 bases are TGTGCCAGTAGCATAGACGGGACTTGGGCCAATGAC.

This clone was observed at least ten times. The missing CDR3 end, 3 residues past where the read stops, is filled in from the germline J gene. The gene calls are TRBV5-1 and TRBJ1-2, with TRBD1 as a possible D gene (6 bases). The CDR3 contains 16 residues. Germline CDR1 is SGHRS and CDR2 is YFSETQ. Trimming took off 0 bases at V and 5 bases at J, with 17 bases between the two ends. Incomplete CDR3 DNA: TGCGCCAGCAGCTTGGAGGGTGGCAGGGGAACTTATGGC. Its translation: CASSLEGGRGTYG. The whole CDR3 sequence is CASSLEGGRGTYGYTF.

This clone was observed many times. The sequence runs out 3 residues before the end of the CDR3; the remainder is reconstructed from the germline J gene. J is TRBJ1-5 and V is TRBV20-1; 7 bases match TRBD1. V shed 3 bases, J shed 3 bases, and the junction held 11 bases outside the gene matches. The CDR3 length is 16 residues. CDR1 and CDR2 from the germline V gene are DFQATT and SNEGSKA (reference sequence). CDR3: CSASRSGQNLNQPQHF. Incomplete CDR3 DNA: TGCAGTGCTAGTAGATCGGGACAGAACCTCAATCAGCCC.

This clone was counted at least ten times. The read falls 3 residues short of the CDR3 end, and the missing part is taken from the germline J gene. This chain connects TRBV7-6 to TRBJ1-6; 7 bases agree with TRBD1. Germline CDR1 SGHVS, CDR2 FNYEAQ. This CDR3 comprises 12 residues. Partial CDR3 DNA: TGTGCCAGCAGCAATACAGGGGCGGCC. It translates to CASSNTGAA. The complete CDR3 sequence is CASSNTGAALHF.

This clone was detected many times. One junction end does not reproduce the germline sequence, and a read error may be involved. The DNA ends 3 residues before the CDR3 does, and the rest of the CDR3 is filled in from the germline J gene. The gene calls are TRBV4-2 and TRBJ1-4, with 8 bases identical to TRBD1. The CDR3 has 17 amino acids. The V gene's germline CDR1 is LGHNA and CDR2 YNFKEQ. The CDR3 DNA, read in part, is TGCGCCAGCAGCCAAGATTGGGGTAGGACAGGGAATGAAAAA. This translates into CASSQDWGRTGNEK. The full CDR3 protein reads CASSQDWGRTGNEKLFF.

This clone was found many times. The read ends 3 residues before the CDR3 terminus; that terminus is restored from the germline J gene. The rearrangement joins TRBV20-1 to TRBJ2-7, with TRBD1 identical over 10 bases. Trimming cost V 6 bases and J 3 bases; bases outside gene matches: 8. Germline V CDR1 and CDR2: DFQATT, SNEGSKA (reference sequence). CDR3 size: 14 residues. The CDR3 region is CSATRGQGNYEQYF. The CDR3 DNA, read in part, is TGCAGTGCCACCCGGGGACAGGGGAACTACGAG.

There are many counts of this clone. The sequenced fragment ends 3 residues before the CDR3 boundary, so the rest is inferred from the germline J gene. The genes are TRBV30 and TRBJ1-1; D possibly corresponds to TRBD1 (6 bases). The V gene's germline CDR1 is GTSNPN and CDR2 SVGIG (reference sequence). CDR3 length: 12 residues. This chain's CDR3 is CAWSVGTIEAFF. The sequenced part of the CDR3 DNA is TGTGCCTGGAGTGTCGGGACAATCGAA.

In this sample, this clone turned up many times. The read falls 3 residues short of the CDR3 end, and the missing part is taken from the germline J gene. The rearrangement links TRBV7-8 to TRBJ2-7; maybe TRBD2 (5 bases). Trimming pared 2 bases from V and 2 bases from J, leaving 10 bases between. Germline CDR1 is SGHVS and CDR2 is FQNEAQ. There are 14 residues in the CDR3. The chain's CDR3 is CASSLRTRAYEQYF. The CDR3 bases that were read are TGTGCCAGCAGCTTACGGACGCGGGCCTACGAG.

Ten or more counts support this clone. Read sequence stops 3 residues before the CDR3 end, and the germline J gene provides the missing end. This chain joins TRBV7-3 and TRBJ2-1, with TRBD1 as a possible D gene (5 bases). V was trimmed by 1 base and J by 7 bases, leaving 14 bases between them. The CDR3 is made up of 15 amino acids. Germline CDR1 is SGHTA and CDR2 is FQGTGA. CDR3 bases read: TGTGCCAGCAGCTTAATGGCAGGGAATACAAATGAG. It translates to CASSLMAGNTNE. The full CDR3 protein is CASSLMAGNTNEQFF.

This clone was picked up many times. The CDR3 goes on 3 residues after the read ends, and that part is filled in from the germline J gene. V is TRBV20-1 and J is TRBJ1-5; TRBD1 matches 10 bases. Germline CDR1 reads DFQATT; CDR2 reads SNEGSKA (reference sequence). V gave up 1 base and J gave up 6 bases; unmatched junction bases: 0. The CDR3 totals 13 residues. Incomplete CDR3 DNA: TGCAGTGCTAGAGGGACAGGGGGTCAGCCC. It codes for CSARGTGGQP. The whole CDR3 sequence is CSARGTGGQPQHF.

The table lists this clone with many counts. The CDR3 end falls 3 residues outside the read, so it is completed with the germline J gene. V is TRBV20-1 and J is TRBJ2-5; 12 bases match TRBD2. CDR3 length: 14 amino acids. Germline assignment: CDR1 DFQATT and CDR2 SNEGSKA (reference sequence). V lost 6 bases, J lost 5 bases, and 7 bases stayed unmatched. The CDR3 region is CSATHTSGRETQYF. The part of the CDR3 DNA that was read is TGCAGTGCCACACACACTAGCGGGAGGGAGACC.

As for this clone: Since a much larger clone is just one base distant, this may be a read error. The CDR3 end lies 3 residues beyond the end of the read and is filled in from the germline J gene. The chain recombines TRBV6-2 or TRBV6-3 with TRBJ2-3, with D possibly matching TRBD1 (5 bases). This CDR3 contains 14 residues. Germline V gene data show CDR1 as MNHEY and CDR2 as SVGEGT. CDR3: CASSYDSLNQPQYF. The CDR3 bases that were read are TGTGCCAGCAGTTACGACAGCCTCAATCAGCCG.